The 25 T cell receptor beta chains listed next were all sequenced from one sample in a study of metastatic and nonmetastatic thyroid tumors. TCRdb re-called the PCR reads via MiXCR. The data hold 20,000 to 25,000 clones, with less than 20% observed a single time. None of the patients had undergone any treatment ahead of thyroid surgery. The sequenced material came from blood. Source of these receptors: a female donor with papillary thyroid cancer or a benign thyroid nodule (not recorded which). Some clones in this sample may be carry-over from other donors' samples.

This clone showed up many times. This chain links TRBV20-1 with TRBJ2-1; D remains ambiguous. This CDR3 contains 15 residues. Germline assignment: CDR1 DFQATT and CDR2 SNEGSKA (reference sequence). V was clipped by 5 bases and J by 3 bases, with 17 bases between them. CDR3 DNA: TGCAGTGCTCCCTTATTGGTTACCCACTACAATGAGCAGTTCTTC. This encodes CSAPLLVTHYNEQFF.

The V call is TRBV7-8, the J call TRBJ1-2; D perhaps matches TRBD1 (6 bases). The V gene lost 5 bases and the J gene lost 8 bases, with 30 bases spanning the gap. The CDR3 covers 18 residues. In germline, CDR1 is SGHVS, CDR2 FQNEAQ. The CDR3 bases are TGTGCCAGCAGCACAGAGGGGGTCATCCCCTCCGGCCTGGGGGGCTACACCTTC. Amino acids: CASSTEGVIPSGLGGYTF. The full variable domain, in which reference TRBV7-8 and TRBJ1-2 provide the parts outside the CDR3, is GAGVSQSPRYKVAKRGQDVALRCDPISGHVSLFWYQQALGQGPEFLTYFQNEAQLDKSGLPSDRFFAERPEGSVSTLKIQRTQQEDSAVYLCASSTEGVIPSGLGGYTFGSGTRLTVV.

This chain joins TRBV5-1 and TRBJ1-6; D gene uncertain. Per the germline V gene, CDR1 is SGHRS and CDR2 is YFSETQ. Trimming took 0 bases from V and 7 from J, leaving 14 bases between them. This CDR3 contains 16 residues. DNA for the CDR3: TGCGCCAGCAGCTTGGAGTTAAGGACCGAGAATTCACCCCTCCACTTT. This encodes CASSLELRTENSPLHF. The full variable domain, its missing parts supplied by reference TRBV5-1 and TRBJ1-6, is KAGVTQTPRYLIKTRGQQVTLSCSPISGHRSVSWYQQTPGQGLQFLFEYFSETQRNKGNFPGRFSGRQFSNSRSEMNVSTLELGDSALYLCASSLELRTENSPLHFGNGTRLTVT.

The chain combines TRBV10-3 with TRBJ1-5; D remains ambiguous. The ends were cut back, 4 bases at V and 0 bases at J, with 7 bases in the middle. CDR3 length: 14 amino acids. Looked up from germline, CDR1 is ENHRY and CDR2 is SYGVKD. This CDR3 is CAISVRYSNQPQHF. CDR3 sequence (DNA): TGTGCCATCAGTGTCAGGTATAGCAATCAGCCCCAGCATTTT.

Only a few counts were recorded for this clone. The CDR3 sequence is CASTPGTGSGEQFF. CDR3 DNA: TGTGCCAGCACCCCCGGGACAGGGTCGGGTGAGCAGTTCTTC. The chain carries TRBV12-3 or TRBV12-4 and TRBJ2-1; 9 positions match TRBD1. V was clipped by 7 bases and J by 9 bases; unmatched bases: 10. The CDR3 runs to 14 residues.

This clone was recorded many times. The chain uses TRBV20-1 and TRBJ1-2; possibly TRBD1 for D (6 bases). V lost 4 bases and J 4 bases, leaving 16 bases between the germline ends. This CDR3 contains 14 residues. Per the germline V gene, CDR1 is DFQATT and CDR2 is SNEGSKA (reference sequence). CDR3 DNA: TGCAGTGCTATCATTTCTGGGGGCGCCTATGGCTACACCTTC. Translating gives CSAIISGGAYGYTF.

In this sample, this clone turned up many times. V gene TRBV19 combines with J gene TRBJ2-2, with unresolved D. The V end lost 6 bases, the J end lost 2 bases, and 16 bases lay between the germline ends. This CDR3 has 16 residues. CDR1 is LNHDA and CDR2 is SQIVND in the germline V gene (reference sequence). CDR3 residues: CASSVLDSSNTGELFF. Written as DNA, the CDR3 is TGTGCCAGTAGCGTGCTTGATAGCAGTAACACCGGGGAGCTGTTTTTT.

This clone has ten or more counts. The chain recombines TRBV7-9 with TRBJ2-2; no reliable D call. This CDR3 spans 17 amino acids. Per germline, CDR1 SEHNR and CDR2 FQNEAQ (reference sequence). V was cut by 5 bases and J by 0 bases, with 16 bases left in between. CDR3 in DNA: TGTGCCAGCAGCCCCCCACCCTGGCAGCCGAACACCGGGGAGCTGTTTTTT. Protein: CASSPPPWQPNTGELFF.

This clone was seen many times. The rearrangement uses TRBV20-1 and TRBJ2-7; 7 nucleotides agree with TRBD1. Germline CDR1 is DFQATT and CDR2 is SNEGSKA (reference sequence). V shed 6 bases and J 0 bases; nucleotides not matched to a gene: 11. The CDR3 loop spans 15 amino acids. In DNA form, the CDR3 reads TGCAGTGCGGAAATAGGGGGCCATAGCTCCTACGAGCAGTACTTC. It specifies CSAEIGGHSSYEQYF.

This clone was counted ten times or more. The chain links TRBV4-1 to TRBJ2-2; 9 bases align to TRBD2. The CDR3 is 16 residues long. With 1 base clipped from V and 4 bases from J, the junction kept 4 bases outside the gene matches. Germline CDR1 is MGHRA and CDR2 is YSYEKL. The CDR3 sequence is CASSQVGGGGTGELFF. CDR3 coding DNA: TGCGCCAGCAGCCAAGTTGGCGGGGGGGGCACCGGGGAGCTGTTTTTT.

The chain joins TRBV3-1 to TRBJ2-5, with no clear D. Germline V gene lookup returns CDR1 LGHDT and CDR2 YNNKEL (reference sequence). This CDR3 comprises 13 residues. V lost 4 bases to trimming and J lost 1 base, with 7 bases between them. Written as DNA, the CDR3 is TGTGCCAGCAGCCTCAAACCCCAAGAGACCCAGTACTTC. This sequence encodes CASSLKPQETQYF.

In its sample, this clone is medium-sized (0.01 to 0.1%). V gene TRBV6-2 or TRBV6-3 combines with J gene TRBJ2-2, with D perhaps TRBD2 (6 bases). Trimming took 6 bases from V and 5 from J, leaving 16 bases between them. CDR1 MNHEY and CDR2 SVGEGT come from the germline V gene. This CDR3 comprises 15 residues. CDR3 protein: CASRGRGMLTGELFF. In nucleotides, the CDR3 is TGTGCCAGCAGGGGCCGGGGGATGTTAACCGGGGAGCTGTTTTTT.

This clone was observed a few times. The chain couples TRBV15 to TRBJ2-3, with 9 bases fitting TRBD2. In germline, CDR1 is LNHNV, CDR2 YYDKDF (reference sequence). The ends lost 0 bases at V and 5 bases at J; junction bases unmatched: 12. The length of the CDR3 is 18 residues. The CDR3 region has the DNA TGTGCCACCAGCAGAGATACATTGGCGGGAGGGCCCGAAGATACGCAGTATTTT. Amino acid sequence: CATSRDTLAGGPEDTQYF.

This clone was seen many times. The J gene is TRBJ2-7, the V gene TRBV20-1, with TRBD1 identical over 7 bases. This CDR3 contains 16 residues. The V segment lost 0 bases and the J segment 0 bases; nucleotides outside the gene matches: 8. Germline V lookup: CDR1 DFQATT, CDR2 SNEGSKA (reference sequence). CDR3 in DNA: TGCAGTGCTAGAGATGGAGACAGGGCGCGCTCCTACGAGCAGTACTTC. It encodes CSARDGDRARSYEQYF.

This clone was observed many times. The chain links TRBV12-3 or TRBV12-4 to TRBJ1-6; 8 nucleotides match TRBD1. The J segment lost 7 bases and the V segment lost 4 bases, leaving 6 bases of the junction unmatched. This CDR3 has 15 amino acids. Here the CDR3 reads CASSSQGVGNSPLHF. CDR3 nucleotide sequence: TGTGCCAGCAGTTCACAGGGGGTAGGGAATTCACCCCTCCACTTT.

This clone has at least ten counts. The chain carries TRBV6-2 or TRBV6-3 and TRBJ2-1; tentatively, D is TRBD2 (5 bases). This CDR3 has 13 residues. Deletions cut 7 bases from V and 5 bases from J, with 12 bases between. Germline V lookup: CDR1 MNHEY, CDR2 SVGEGT. The CDR3 loop is CASTRSGNNEQFF. The CDR3 DNA reads as TGTGCCAGCACCCGAAGCGGAAACAATGAGCAGTTCTTC.

This clone has ten or more counts. The identical CDR3 is also encoded by other nucleotide sequences in the sample. CDR3 region: CASSESLDITNTGELFF. Here the CDR3 DNA reads TGTGCCAGCAGTGAATCCCTGGACATAACGAACACCGGGGAGCTGTTTTTT. The V call is TRBV25-1, the J call TRBJ2-2; tentatively, D is TRBD1 (5 bases). The CDR3 totals 17 residues. Trimming took 1 base from V and 0 from J, leaving 12 bases between them. The V gene's germline CDR1 is MGHDK and CDR2 SYGVNS.

As concerns this clone: A clone one base away is much larger, so this may be a read error. The J gene is TRBJ2-5, the V gene TRBV9; D call uncertain. Germline assignment: CDR1 SGDLS and CDR2 YYNGEE. The CDR3 runs to 13 residues. CDR3 sequence: CAGSVAQQETQYF. CDR3 coding DNA: TGTGCCGGCAGCGTAGCCCAGCAGGAGACCCAGTACTTC.

This clone came up many times. CDR3: CASSQLGLAGGTDYEQYF. DNA for the CDR3: TGCGCCAGCAGCCAACTCGGACTAGCGGGCGGAACCGACTACGAGCAGTACTTC. The chain couples TRBV4-1 to TRBJ2-7, with 11 bases matching TRBD2. Per germline, CDR1 MGHRA and CDR2 YSYEKL. This CDR3 has 18 residues. The V gene end was trimmed by 2 bases and the J gene end by 3 bases; junction bases not matched to a gene: 12.

The chain is built from TRBV3-1 and TRBJ1-1; no firm D call. This CDR3 is built from 12 residues. Germline V gene sequence: CDR1 LGHDT, CDR2 YNNKEL (reference sequence). Trimming removed 3 bases at V and 1 base at J, with 3 bases between. The CDR3, as DNA: TGTGCCAGCAGCCAGTGGAACACTGAAGCTTTCTTT. This codes for CASSQWNTEAFF.

V gene TRBV5-1 combines with J gene TRBJ1-6; 12 bases match TRBD1. There are 19 residues in the CDR3. J gave up 8 bases and V 4 bases, and 16 bases lay outside the gene matches. Germline loops: CDR1 SGHRS, CDR2 YFSETQ. This CDR3 reads CASSPTFASGTGGDSPLHF. CDR3 nucleotides: TGCGCCAGCAGCCCCACGTTCGCATCCGGGACAGGGGGCGATTCACCCCTCCACTTT.

This clone has a count of ten or more. J is TRBJ1-1 and V is TRBV5-1; D is uncertain. Between the trimmed V and J ends, which lost 5 bases and 3 bases, there was a span of 11 bases. This CDR3 comprises 13 residues. Germline CDR1 reads SGHRS; CDR2 reads YFSETQ. The CDR3 protein is CASRIQEYTEAFF. The CDR3 DNA follows: TGCGCCAGCAGAATCCAGGAATACACTGAAGCTTTCTTT. Using reference TRBV5-1 and TRBJ1-1 for the parts outside the CDR3, the full variable domain is KAGVTQTPRYLIKTRGQQVTLSCSPISGHRSVSWYQQTPGQGLQFLFEYFSETQRNKGNFPGRFSGRQFSNSRSEMNVSTLELGDSALYLCASRIQEYTEAFFGQGTRLTVV.

At least ten counts were recorded for this clone. This chain uses TRBV3-1 with TRBJ1-2; D ambiguous. The CDR3 runs to 14 residues. V dropped 2 bases and J dropped 4 bases, with 11 bases sitting between them. Germline lookup yields CDR1 LGHDT and CDR2 YNNKEL (reference sequence). DNA of the CDR3: TGTGCCAGCAGCCAACAGCCCACTCTCTATGGCTACACCTTC. It encodes CASSQQPTLYGYTF.

There are a few counts of this clone. The rearrangement joins TRBV19 to TRBJ2-3; D gene ambiguous. Trimming cost V 2 bases and J 2 bases, with 11 bases left between them. The CDR3 has 15 residues. Germline lookup yields CDR1 LNHDA and CDR2 SQIVND (reference sequence). In nucleotides, the CDR3 is TGTGCCAGTAGTATAAGTGGCACCCTCACAGATACGCAGTATTTT. The encoded protein is CASSISGTLTDTQYF.

This clone was seen ten or more times. This rearrangement joins TRBV5-5 to TRBJ2-7; 9 nucleotides align to TRBD1. This CDR3 region has 14 residues. The V gene's germline CDR1 is SGHKS and CDR2 YYEKEE (reference sequence). Trimming cost V 4 bases and J 2 bases; bases outside gene matches: 4. Here the CDR3 DNA reads TGTGCCAGCAGCGTGGACAGGGGAGCCTACGAGCAGTACTTC. As protein: CASSVDRGAYEQYF.